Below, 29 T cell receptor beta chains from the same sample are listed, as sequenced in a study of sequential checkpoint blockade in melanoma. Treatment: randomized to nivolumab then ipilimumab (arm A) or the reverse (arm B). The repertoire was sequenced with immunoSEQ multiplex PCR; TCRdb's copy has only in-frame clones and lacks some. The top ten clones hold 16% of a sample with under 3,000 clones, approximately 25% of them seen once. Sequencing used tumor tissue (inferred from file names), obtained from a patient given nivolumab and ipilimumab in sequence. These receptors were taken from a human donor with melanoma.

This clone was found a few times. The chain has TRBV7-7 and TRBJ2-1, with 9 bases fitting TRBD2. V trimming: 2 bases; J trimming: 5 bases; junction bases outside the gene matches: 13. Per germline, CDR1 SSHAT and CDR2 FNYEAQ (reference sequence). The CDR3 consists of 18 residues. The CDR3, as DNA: TGTGCCAGCAGCTTACCACCGCGGCTAGCGGGGAACCACAATGAGCAGTTCTTC. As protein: CASSLPPRLAGNHNEQFF.

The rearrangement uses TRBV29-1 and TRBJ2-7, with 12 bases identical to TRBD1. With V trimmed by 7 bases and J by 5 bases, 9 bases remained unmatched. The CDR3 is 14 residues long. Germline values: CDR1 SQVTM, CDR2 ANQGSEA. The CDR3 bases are TGCAGCGGCCGGGGGGACAGGGGGCTTGACGAGCAGTACTTC. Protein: CSGRGDRGLDEQYF.

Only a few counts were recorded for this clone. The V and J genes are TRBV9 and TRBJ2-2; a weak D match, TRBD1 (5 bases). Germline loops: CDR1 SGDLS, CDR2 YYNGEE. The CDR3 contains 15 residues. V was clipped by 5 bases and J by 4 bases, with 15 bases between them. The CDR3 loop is CASREGVLGTGELFF. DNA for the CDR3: TGTGCCAGCAGGGAAGGGGTTCTGGGCACCGGGGAGCTGTTTTTT.

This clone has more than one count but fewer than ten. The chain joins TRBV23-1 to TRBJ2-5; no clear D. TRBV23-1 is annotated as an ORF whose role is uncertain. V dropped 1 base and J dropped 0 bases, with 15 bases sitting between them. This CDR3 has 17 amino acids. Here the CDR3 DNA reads TGCGCCAGCAGTCAATATATTCCCCGAATTGACCAAGAGACCCAGTACTTC. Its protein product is CASSQYIPRIDQETQYF.

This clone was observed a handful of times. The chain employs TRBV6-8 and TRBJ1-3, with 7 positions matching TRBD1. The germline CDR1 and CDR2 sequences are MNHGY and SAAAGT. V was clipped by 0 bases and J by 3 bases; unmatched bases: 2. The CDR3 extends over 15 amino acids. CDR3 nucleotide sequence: TGTGCCAGCAGTTACTCTACAGGGGTTGGAAACACCATATATTTT. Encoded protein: CASSYSTGVGNTIYF.

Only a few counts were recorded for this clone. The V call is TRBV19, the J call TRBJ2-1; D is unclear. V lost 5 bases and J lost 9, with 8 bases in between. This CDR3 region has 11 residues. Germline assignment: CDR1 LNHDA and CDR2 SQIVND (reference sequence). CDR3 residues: CASSWGSEQFF. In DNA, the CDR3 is TGTGCCAGTAGTTGGGGTAGTGAGCAGTTCTTC. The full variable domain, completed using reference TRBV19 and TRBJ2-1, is DGGITQSPKYLFRKEGQNVTLSCEQNLNHDAMYWYRQDPGQGLRLIYYSQIVNDFQKGDIAEGYSVSREKKESFPLTVTSAQKNPTAFYLCASSWGSEQFFGPGTRLTVL.

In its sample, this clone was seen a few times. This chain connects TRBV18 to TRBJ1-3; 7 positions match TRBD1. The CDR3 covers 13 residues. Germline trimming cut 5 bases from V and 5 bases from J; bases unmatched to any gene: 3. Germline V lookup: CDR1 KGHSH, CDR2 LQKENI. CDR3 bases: TGTGCCAGCTCATCGGACAGGAGAAACACCATATATTTT. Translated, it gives CASSSDRRNTIYF.

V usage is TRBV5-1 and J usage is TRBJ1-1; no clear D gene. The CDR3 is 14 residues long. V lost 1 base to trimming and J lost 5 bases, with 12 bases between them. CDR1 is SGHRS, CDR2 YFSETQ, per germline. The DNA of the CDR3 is TGCGCCAGCAGCTTGATTCCGTTGGGGACTGAAGCTTTCTTT. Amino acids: CASSLIPLGTEAFF.

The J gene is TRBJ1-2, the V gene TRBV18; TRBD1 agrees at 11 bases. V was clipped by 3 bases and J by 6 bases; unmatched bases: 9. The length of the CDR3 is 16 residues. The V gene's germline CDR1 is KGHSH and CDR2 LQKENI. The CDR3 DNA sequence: TGTGCCAGCTCACCGTTAAGCGGACAGGGGGCCGATGGCTACACCTTC. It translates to CASSPLSGQGADGYTF.

The DNA for the CDR3 is TGCGCCAGCAGCCAGGCCTTCGGGGGCCGGGGCTATGGCTACACCTTC. As protein: CASSQAFGGRGYGYTF. The chain employs TRBV23-1 and TRBJ1-2; possible D gene TRBD1, 6 bases. TRBV23-1 is treated as an ORF (open reading frame) with a function not yet certain. The CDR3 has 16 residues. Trimming cost V 6 bases and J 4 bases, with 21 bases left between them.

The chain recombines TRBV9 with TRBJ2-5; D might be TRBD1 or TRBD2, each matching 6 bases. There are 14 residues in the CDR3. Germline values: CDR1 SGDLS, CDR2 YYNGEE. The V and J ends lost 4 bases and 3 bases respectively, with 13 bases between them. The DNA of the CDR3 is TGTGCCAGCAGCCTAGGGGGGCGGGAAGAGACCCAGTACTTC. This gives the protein CASSLGGREETQYF.

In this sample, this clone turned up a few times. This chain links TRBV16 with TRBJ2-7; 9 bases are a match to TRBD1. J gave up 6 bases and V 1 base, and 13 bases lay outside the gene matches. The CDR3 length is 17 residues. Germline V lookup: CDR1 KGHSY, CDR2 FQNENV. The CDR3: CASSQYAPGTGSGEQYF. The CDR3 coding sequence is TGTGCCAGCAGCCAATACGCTCCCGGGACAGGGTCTGGCGAGCAGTACTTC.

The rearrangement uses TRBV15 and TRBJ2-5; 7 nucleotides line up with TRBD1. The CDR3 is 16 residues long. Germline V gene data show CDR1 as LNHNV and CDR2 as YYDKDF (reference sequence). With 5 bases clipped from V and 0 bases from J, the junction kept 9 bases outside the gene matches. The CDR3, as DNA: TGTGCCACCAGCGGATACAGGGGCCGGTACCAAGAGACCCAGTACTTC. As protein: CATSGYRGRYQETQYF.

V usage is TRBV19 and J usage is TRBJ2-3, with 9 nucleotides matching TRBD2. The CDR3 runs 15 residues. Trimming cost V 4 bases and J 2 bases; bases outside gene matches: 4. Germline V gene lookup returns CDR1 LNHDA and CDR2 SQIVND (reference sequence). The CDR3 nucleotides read TGTGCCAGTAGTAGCGGGGGGGCCCCCACAGATACGCAGTATTTT. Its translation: CASSSGGAPTDTQYF.

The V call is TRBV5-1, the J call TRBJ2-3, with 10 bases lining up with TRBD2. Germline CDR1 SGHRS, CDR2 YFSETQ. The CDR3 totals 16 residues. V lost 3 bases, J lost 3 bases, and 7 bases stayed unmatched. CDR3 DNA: TGCGCCAGCAGCTCACCGGGACTAGCGTATACAGATACGCAGTATTTT. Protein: CASSSPGLAYTDTQYF. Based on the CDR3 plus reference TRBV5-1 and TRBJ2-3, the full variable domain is KAGVTQTPRYLIKTRGQQVTLSCSPISGHRSVSWYQQTPGQGLQFLFEYFSETQRNKGNFPGRFSGRQFSNSRSEMNVSTLELGDSALYLCASSSPGLAYTDTQYFGPGTRLTVL.

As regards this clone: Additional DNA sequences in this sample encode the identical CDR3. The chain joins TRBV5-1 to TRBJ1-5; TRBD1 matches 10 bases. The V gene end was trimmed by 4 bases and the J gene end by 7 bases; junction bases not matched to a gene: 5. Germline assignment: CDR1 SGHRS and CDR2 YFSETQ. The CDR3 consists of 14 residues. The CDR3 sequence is CASSVGQGDQPQHF. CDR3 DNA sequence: TGCGCCAGCAGCGTCGGACAGGGGGACCAGCCCCAGCATTTT.

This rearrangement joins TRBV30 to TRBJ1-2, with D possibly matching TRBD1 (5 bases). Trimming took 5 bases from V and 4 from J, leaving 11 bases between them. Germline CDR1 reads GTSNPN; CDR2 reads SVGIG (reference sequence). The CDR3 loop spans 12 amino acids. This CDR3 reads CAWDRGVYGYTF. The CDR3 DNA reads TGTGCCTGGGACCGGGGGGTCTATGGCTACACCTTC. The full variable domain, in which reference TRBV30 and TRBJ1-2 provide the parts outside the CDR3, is SQTIHQWPATLVQPVGSPLSLECTVEGTSNPNLYWYRQAAGRGLQLLFYSVGIGQISSEVPQNLSASRPQDRQFILSSKKLLLSDSGFYLCAWDRGVYGYTFGSGTRLTVV.

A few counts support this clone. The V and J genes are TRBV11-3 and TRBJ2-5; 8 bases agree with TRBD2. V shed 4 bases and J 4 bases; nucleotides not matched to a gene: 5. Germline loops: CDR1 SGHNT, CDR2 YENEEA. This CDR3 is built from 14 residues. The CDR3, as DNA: TGTGCCAGCAGCTCCCTCGGGGGGGGAGAGACCCAGTACTTC. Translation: CASSSLGGGETQYF.

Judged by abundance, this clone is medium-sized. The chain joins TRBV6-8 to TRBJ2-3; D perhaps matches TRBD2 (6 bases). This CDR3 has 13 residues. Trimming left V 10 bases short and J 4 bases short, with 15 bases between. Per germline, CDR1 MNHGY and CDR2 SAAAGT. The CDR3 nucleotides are TGTGCCATCTCCGACGGGGAGGCAGATACGCAGTATTTT. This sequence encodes CAISDGEADTQYF.

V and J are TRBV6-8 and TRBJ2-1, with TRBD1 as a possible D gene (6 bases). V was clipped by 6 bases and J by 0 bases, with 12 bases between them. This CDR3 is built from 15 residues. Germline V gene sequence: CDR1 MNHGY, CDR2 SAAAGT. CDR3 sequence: CASRPDRISYNEQFF. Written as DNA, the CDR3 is TGTGCCAGCAGACCAGACAGGATCTCCTACAATGAGCAGTTCTTC.

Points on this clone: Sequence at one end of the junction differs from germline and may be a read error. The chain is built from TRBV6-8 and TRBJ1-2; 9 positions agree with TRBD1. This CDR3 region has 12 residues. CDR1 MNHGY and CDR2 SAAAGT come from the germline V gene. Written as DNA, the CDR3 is TGTGCCATCAGTGGGACAGGGAGCGGCTACACCTTC. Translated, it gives CAISGTGSGYTF.

The CDR3 coding sequence is TGTGCCAGCAGTTACTCGAGACAGGGAGGGCTGAACACTGAAGCTTTCTTT. Translation: CASSYSRQGGLNTEAFF. The gene calls are TRBV6-8 and TRBJ1-1; 7 bases map to TRBD1. The junction had 7 bases not matched to a gene; V was cut back by 0 bases and J by 0 bases. This CDR3 has 17 residues. Per germline, CDR1 MNHGY and CDR2 SAAAGT.

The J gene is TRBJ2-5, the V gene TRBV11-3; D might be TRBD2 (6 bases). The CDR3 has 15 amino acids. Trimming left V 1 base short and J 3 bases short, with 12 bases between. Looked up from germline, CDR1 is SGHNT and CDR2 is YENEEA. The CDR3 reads CASSLGAGPEETQYF. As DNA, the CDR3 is TGTGCCAGCAGCTTAGGGGCGGGACCCGAAGAGACCCAGTACTTC.

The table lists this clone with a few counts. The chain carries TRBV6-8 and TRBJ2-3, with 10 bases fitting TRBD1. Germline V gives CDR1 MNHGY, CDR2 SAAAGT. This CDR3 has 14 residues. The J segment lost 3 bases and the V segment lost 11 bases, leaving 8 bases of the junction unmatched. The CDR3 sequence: CAVRDRGGTDTQYF. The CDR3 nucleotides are TGTGCCGTCAGGGACAGGGGAGGTACAGATACGCAGTATTTT.

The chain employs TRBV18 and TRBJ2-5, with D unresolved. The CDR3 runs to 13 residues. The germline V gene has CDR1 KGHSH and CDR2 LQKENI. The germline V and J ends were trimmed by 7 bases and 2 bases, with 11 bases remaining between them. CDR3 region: CASCRSPQETQYF. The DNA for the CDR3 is TGTGCCAGCTGTAGGAGCCCTCAAGAGACCCAGTACTTC.

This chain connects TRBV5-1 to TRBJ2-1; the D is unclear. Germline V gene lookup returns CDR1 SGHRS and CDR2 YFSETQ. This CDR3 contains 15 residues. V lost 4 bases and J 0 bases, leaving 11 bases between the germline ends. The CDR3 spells CASSIDQSSYNEQFF. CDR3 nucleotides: TGCGCCAGCAGCATTGACCAGAGCTCCTACAATGAGCAGTTCTTC.

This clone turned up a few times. CDR3 DNA, as far as it was read: TGTGCCATCAGTGAGGTCCTAGCGGATGATACGCAGTAT. Its translation: CAISEVLADDTQY. The full CDR3 protein reads CAISEVLADDTQYF. The rearrangement joins TRBV10-3 to TRBJ2-3, with 7 bases aligning to TRBD2. The read gets to within 1 residue of the CDR3 end, and the germline J gene fills in the rest. Germline V gene sequence: CDR1 ENHRY, CDR2 SYGVKD. V was clipped by 2 bases and J by 6 bases; unmatched bases: 5. This CDR3 spans 14 amino acids.

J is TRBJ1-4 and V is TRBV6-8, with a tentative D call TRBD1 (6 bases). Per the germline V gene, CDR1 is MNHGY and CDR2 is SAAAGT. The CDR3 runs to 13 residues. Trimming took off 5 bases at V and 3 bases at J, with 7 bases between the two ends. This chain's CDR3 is CASSEGANEKLFF. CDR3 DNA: TGTGCCAGCAGTGAGGGGGCTAATGAAAAACTGTTTTTT.

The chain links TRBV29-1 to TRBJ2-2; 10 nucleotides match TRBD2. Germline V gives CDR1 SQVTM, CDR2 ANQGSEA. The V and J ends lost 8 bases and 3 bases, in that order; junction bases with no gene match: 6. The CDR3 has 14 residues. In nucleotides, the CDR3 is TGCAGCTTTAAAGCGGGGGGGCACACCGGGGAGCTGTTTTTT. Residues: CSFKAGGHTGELFF.